What follows are 15 T cell receptor beta chains derived from one specimen sequenced in a study of beta chain features in type 1 diabetes. Every bit of the isolated RNA underwent reverse transcription, so sequencing read expressed TCRB transcripts. The repertoire was sequenced with immunoSEQ multiplex PCR; TCRdb's copy has only in-frame clones and lacks some. The sample carries hundreds of thousands of clones, 14% to 15% recorded once. Their recognized antigens are unknown. Study-level points and caveats: Shorter TCRB CDR3s, moderately but significantly so, marked every one of the four CD4+ subsets in Type 1 diabetes patients.

Source material: naive CD4+ T cells from blood. These receptors were obtained from a man between 18 and 29 years old with type 1 diabetes.

This clone has more than one count but fewer than ten. A junction boundary mismatches the germline segment, possibly from a read error. The CDR3 DNA follows: TGTGCCTGGGGTGTAGGGGTCGGGACTGAAGCTTTCTTT. As protein: CAWGVGVGTEAFF. This sequence joins TRBV30 and TRBJ1-1; the D gene is possibly TRBD1 (5 bases). Germline CDR1 is GTSNPN and CDR2 is SVGIG (reference sequence). The CDR3 totals 13 residues.

V usage is TRBV18 and J usage is TRBJ2-7; TRBD1 agrees at 8 bases. Germline CDR1 and CDR2: KGHSH and LQKENI. The V gene end was trimmed by 2 bases and the J gene end by 12 bases; junction bases not matched to a gene: 15. CDR3 size: 15 residues. The chain's CDR3 is CASSPTSIFADRAYF. CDR3 DNA sequence: TGTGCCAGCTCACCAACGAGTATTTTTGCGGACAGGGCGTACTTC.

This clone has a count of ten or more. V and J are TRBV23-1 and TRBJ2-1; D gene ambiguous. TRBV23-1 is annotated as an ORF whose role is uncertain. Trimming left V 4 bases short and J 8 bases short, with 15 bases between. There are 14 residues in the CDR3. CDR3 DNA sequence: TGCGCCAGCAGTCCCCCCGCCCCGGTTGATGAGCAGTTCTTC. Protein product: CASSPPAPVDEQFF.

The CDR3 DNA is TGTGCCAGCAGCTTAGGCAGGGGCCCCTCGGCCCACGATCAGCCCCAGCATTTT. Translated: CASSLGRGPSAHDQPQHF. This chain connects TRBV7-9 to TRBJ1-5; tentatively, D is TRBD1 (6 bases). This CDR3 has 18 amino acids. CDR1 is SEHNR and CDR2 is FQNEAQ in the germline V gene (reference sequence). V lost 1 base and J 5 bases, leaving 21 bases between the germline ends.

This clone showed up just a few times. V gene TRBV11-2 combines with J gene TRBJ2-7; D possibly corresponds to TRBD1 (6 bases). Per germline, CDR1 SGHAT and CDR2 FQNNGV. V gave up 6 bases and J gave up 7 bases, with 13 bases separating them. The CDR3 runs to 12 residues. For the CDR3, the DNA is TGTGCCAGCAGTCTAGAGGGGGTGGAGCAGTACTTC. Its translation: CASSLEGVEQYF.

A few counts support this clone. The chain links TRBV30 to TRBJ2-4, with D maybe TRBD2 (5 bases). Looked up from germline, CDR1 is GTSNPN and CDR2 is SVGIG (reference sequence). Trimming shortened V by 5 bases and J by 3 bases, and 20 bases separated the two germline ends. The length of the CDR3 is 16 residues. CDR3 amino acids: CAWATYALEGKNIQYF. The CDR3 DNA reads TGTGCCTGGGCCACATACGCCTTAGAGGGCAAAAACATTCAGTACTTC. The complete variable domain, with remaining parts taken from reference TRBV30 and TRBJ2-4, reads SQTIHQWPATLVQPVGSPLSLECTVEGTSNPNLYWYRQAAGRGLQLLFYSVGIGQISSEVPQNLSASRPQDRQFILSSKKLLLSDSGFYLCAWATYALEGKNIQYFGAGTRLSVL.

This clone came up many times. The chain links TRBV4-3 to TRBJ2-7; D might be TRBD2 (5 bases). The germline CDR1 and CDR2 sequences are LGHNA and YSLEER. The CDR3 runs to 14 residues. Trimming stripped 0 bases from V and 6 bases from J, with 12 bases between. CDR3 in amino acids: CASSQEARGREQYF. The CDR3 DNA sequence: TGCGCCAGCAGCCAAGAGGCTCGAGGGCGCGAGCAGTACTTC.

This sequence joins TRBV7-8 and TRBJ1-3, with TRBD1 identical over 7 bases. Germline CDR1 SGHVS, CDR2 FQNEAQ. Trimming took 4 bases from V and 3 from J; bases not matched to a gene: 6. This CDR3 spans 15 amino acids. The CDR3 reads CASSSYRGGGNTIYF. CDR3 in DNA: TGTGCCAGCAGCTCCTACAGGGGAGGTGGAAACACCATATATTTT.

The V gene is TRBV11-2, the J gene TRBJ1-5, with 8 positions matching TRBD1. This CDR3 has 14 amino acids. J lost 6 bases, V lost 6 bases, and 7 bases had no gene match. Germline V gives CDR1 SGHAT, CDR2 FQNNGV. Here the CDR3 reads CASSAQGAGQPQHF. The CDR3 DNA sequence: TGTGCCAGCAGTGCCCAGGGGGCAGGTCAGCCCCAGCATTTT.

Only a few counts were recorded for this clone. As DNA, the CDR3 is TGTGCCATCAGAGCGGGGGCTTCAGATACGCAGTATTTT. The encoded protein is CAIRAGASDTQYF. This chain connects TRBV10-3 to TRBJ2-3; 8 nucleotides agree with TRBD2. Germline V gene data show CDR1 as ENHRY and CDR2 as SYGVKD. The CDR3 is made up of 13 amino acids. Unmatched junction bases numbered 3, after V lost 6 bases and J lost 4 bases.

The sample holds a few counts of this clone. The chain has TRBV29-1 and TRBJ2-1; possibly TRBD2 for D (7 bases). The CDR3 runs to 14 residues. V lost 6 bases, J lost 9 bases, and 21 bases lay in between. CDR1 is SQVTM and CDR2 is ANQGSEA in the germline V gene. The CDR3 region is CSVLWGGGSIEQFF. The CDR3, as DNA: TGCAGCGTACTTTGGGGAGGGGGTTCGATTGAGCAGTTCTTC.

The chain has TRBV27 and TRBJ1-4; 10 nucleotides agree with TRBD1. Trimming at V came to 5 bases and at J to 5 bases, leaving 5 bases not matched to a gene. Germline V gene data show CDR1 as MNHEY and CDR2 as SMNVEV (reference sequence). This CDR3 is built from 15 residues. The CDR3 loop reads CASSTPGQGNEKLFF. In nucleotides, the CDR3 is TGTGCCAGCAGTACACCGGGACAGGGGAATGAAAAACTGTTTTTT.

The CDR3 DNA is TGTGCCAGTAGGCTCGGGGGGGCCGCGGGGAATGAGCAGTTCTTC. Encoded protein: CASRLGGAAGNEQFF. The chain has TRBV19 and TRBJ2-1; 8 nucleotides match TRBD2. CDR3 length: 15 residues. Trimming took 6 bases from V and 7 from J; bases not matched to a gene: 11. Germline lookup yields CDR1 LNHDA and CDR2 SQIVND (reference sequence).

The gene calls are TRBV5-4 and TRBJ2-5; TRBD2 aligns across 9 bases. Germline trimming cut 5 bases from V and 4 bases from J; bases unmatched to any gene: 6. Germline V gene data show CDR1 as SGHNT and CDR2 as YYREEE (reference sequence). The CDR3 has 14 amino acids. CDR3 bases: TGTGCCAGCAGGTCGACTAGCGGCCTAGAGACCCAGTACTTC. Translation: CASRSTSGLETQYF.

This clone has a handful of counts. DNA of the CDR3: TGTGCCAGCTCGCCGGGACATAACACCGGGGAGCTGTTTTTT. Translating gives CASSPGHNTGELFF. The chain recombines TRBV18 with TRBJ2-2, with D possibly being TRBD1 (6 bases). This CDR3 comprises 14 residues. V was shortened by 6 bases and J by 2 bases, with 10 bases between the two germline ends. Germline V gene lookup returns CDR1 KGHSH and CDR2 LQKENI.